These 29 T cell receptor beta chains originate from one sample sequenced in a study of shared clonotypes between healthy human individuals. Some clones are missing from TCRdb's copy, which holds only in-frame ones; the method was immunoSEQ multiplex PCR. The sample records 2 million to 2.5 million clones, less than 95% being singletons. The material sequenced was naive CD4+ T cells from PBMCs. Sample subset: CD45RA+ positively selected. These receptors were collected from a young man in good health. Some clones in this sample may be carry-over from other donors' samples.

The gene calls are TRBV29-1 and TRBJ2-6, with 7 bases matching TRBD2. CDR3 size: 17 residues. V lost 6 bases and J lost 3; bases outside the gene matches: 14. Germline CDR1 reads SQVTM; CDR2 reads ANQGSEA. CDR3 loop: CSVAGPGLLYGANVLTF. In nucleotides, the CDR3 is TGCAGCGTCGCTGGGCCGGGACTACTCTATGGGGCCAACGTCCTGACTTTC.

DNA for the CDR3: TGCGCCAGCAGCCGGACAGGACTCTACGAGCAGTACTTC. Translating it yields CASSRTGLYEQYF. This chain connects TRBV5-1 to TRBJ2-7; 7 bases fit TRBD1. Trimming removed 4 bases from V and 3 bases from J; junction bases left unmatched: 4. Looked up from germline, CDR1 is SGHRS and CDR2 is YFSETQ. The CDR3 contains 13 residues.

This chain joins TRBV6-1 and TRBJ1-4; D gene uncertain. With 4 bases removed from V and 4 bases from J, the gap between germline ends came to 13 bases. The CDR3 spans 15 residues. CDR1 and CDR2 from the germline V gene are MNHNS and SASEGT. The CDR3 coding sequence is TGTGCCAGCAGTGCGTCGGGGATTATTAATGAAAAACTGTTTTTT. Its protein product is CASSASGIINEKLFF.

This clone was detected once. The gene calls are TRBV11-2 and TRBJ2-5; no reliable D call. Germline-derived CDR1 and CDR2 are SGHAT and FQNNGV. CDR3 length: 12 residues. V lost 5 bases, J lost 1 base, and 5 bases lay in between. The chain's CDR3 is CASSQVQETQYF. CDR3 nucleotide sequence: TGTGCCAGCAGCCAAGTCCAAGAGACCCAGTACTTC.

The chain is built from TRBV14 and TRBJ2-6, with D tentatively TRBD1 (5 bases). Germline CDR1 SGHDN, CDR2 FVKESK. The V end lost 8 bases, the J end lost 2 bases, and 10 bases lay between the germline ends. The CDR3 spans 14 residues. DNA of the CDR3: TGTGCCAGCTCGGGCAGGGCTGGGGCCAACGTCCTGACTTTC. Translated: CASSGRAGANVLTF.

As regards this clone: This specimen includes other DNA sequences encoding the same CDR3. The rearrangement links TRBV18 to TRBJ2-1; 14 bases align to TRBD2. Germline CDR1 is KGHSH and CDR2 is LQKENI. CDR3 length equals 17 residues. Losses at the gene ends were 1 base for V and 4 bases for J; bases not matched to a gene: 3. The CDR3 coding sequence is TGTGCCAGCTCACCACTCGGACTAGCGGGAGGATACAATGAGCAGTTCTTC. Translated: CASSPLGLAGGYNEQFF.

The chain uses TRBV2 and TRBJ2-1; D gene ambiguous. The CDR3 covers 15 residues. Trimming took 3 bases from V and 3 from J, leaving 12 bases between them. CDR1 is SNHLY and CDR2 is FYNNEI in the germline V gene. CDR3 nucleotides: TGTGCCAGCAGTGAGGTGTGGAACAGCTACAATGAGCAGTTCTTC. Encoded protein: CASSEVWNSYNEQFF. Looking up the rest from reference TRBV2 and TRBJ2-1 gives the full variable domain: EPEVTQTPSHQVTQMGQEVILRCVPISNHLYFYWYRQILGQKVEFLVSFYNNEISEKSEIFDDQFSVERPDGSNFTLKIRSTKLEDSAMYFCASSEVWNSYNEQFFGPGTRLTVL.

This chain connects TRBV4-2 to TRBJ2-6; 9 bases agree with TRBD1. The ends lost 1 base at V and 0 bases at J; junction bases unmatched: 10. The CDR3 contains 20 residues. Germline-derived CDR1 and CDR2 are LGHNA and YNFKEQ. The CDR3 spells CASSQVPGQGHSSGANVLTF. The CDR3 region has the DNA TGTGCCAGCAGCCAAGTTCCGGGACAGGGCCATAGCTCTGGGGCCAACGTCCTGACTTTC.

The chain links TRBV20-1 to TRBJ1-1, with D possibly matching TRBD1 (6 bases). Germline CDR1 and CDR2: DFQATT and SNEGSKA (reference sequence). V lost 1 base to trimming and J lost 10 bases, with 10 bases between them. This CDR3 region has 11 residues. The CDR3 reads CSARGTVRAFF. The CDR3 DNA is TGCAGTGCTAGAGGGACAGTGAGAGCTTTCTTT.

The chain uses TRBV6-5 and TRBJ2-2; D may be TRBD1 (5 bases). V lost 10 bases and J lost 4, with 16 bases in between. Germline V gives CDR1 MNHEY, CDR2 SVGAGI. The CDR3 extends over 14 amino acids. The CDR3 DNA reads as TGTGCCACACAGGCTCCATGGCTCACCGGGGAGCTGTTTTTT. Protein sequence: CATQAPWLTGELFF.

In the case of this clone: Distinct nucleotide sequences in the sample also encode this CDR3. V gene TRBV9 combines with J gene TRBJ2-7; TRBD1 agrees at 8 bases. The CDR3 consists of 14 residues. Unmatched junction bases numbered 5, after V lost 3 bases and J lost 3 bases. The germline gives CDR1 SGDLS, CDR2 YYNGEE. DNA of the CDR3: TGTGCCAGCAGCGCCGGGACAGGAAACTACGAGCAGTACTTC. Protein: CASSAGTGNYEQYF.

This clone was seen just once. Additional DNA sequences in this sample encode the identical CDR3. The chain has TRBV7-3 and TRBJ2-3; D uncertain. This CDR3 spans 15 amino acids. Trimming took off 1 base at V and 0 bases at J, with 8 bases between the two ends. Germline-derived CDR1 and CDR2 are SGHTA and FQGTGA. CDR3: CASSLIGSSTDTQYF. CDR3 sequence (DNA): TGTGCCAGCAGCTTAATTGGCTCTAGCACAGATACGCAGTATTTT.

This clone was picked up one time. This sample also contains other DNA sequences that code for the same CDR3. The chain recombines TRBV5-4 with TRBJ2-7, with TRBD1 identical over 8 bases. CDR3 length: 14 amino acids. The germline V gene encodes CDR1 SGHNT and CDR2 YYREEE (reference sequence). V was pared by 2 bases and J by 0 bases, with 1 base of the junction left unmatched. CDR3 sequence: CASSLQGGSYEQYF. CDR3 sequence (DNA): TGTGCCAGCAGCTTACAGGGGGGCTCCTACGAGCAGTACTTC.

The V and J genes are TRBV11-3 and TRBJ2-3, with 11 positions matching TRBD1. This CDR3 spans 13 amino acids. V shed 5 bases and J 9 bases; nucleotides not matched to a gene: 4. From germline, CDR1 is SGHNT and CDR2 YENEEA. This chain's CDR3 is CASSGTGGNTQYF. The DNA for the CDR3 is TGTGCCAGCAGCGGGACAGGGGGTAACACGCAGTATTTT. The full variable domain, rest sourced from reference TRBV11-3 and TRBJ2-3, is EAGVVQSPRYKIIEKKQPVAFWCNPISGHNTLYWYLQNLGQGPELLIRYENEEAVDDSQLPKDRFSAERLKGVDSTLKIQPAELGDSAVYLCASSGTGGNTQYFGPGTRLTVL.

The chain uses TRBV28 and TRBJ2-1, with 7 bases identical to TRBD1. Germline V gives CDR1 MDHEN, CDR2 SYDVKM. The CDR3 covers 11 residues. V was clipped by 6 bases and J by 9 bases; unmatched bases: 2. The CDR3 protein is CASRGQFEQFF. The CDR3 DNA sequence: TGTGCCAGCAGGGGACAGTTTGAGCAGTTCTTC.

The rearrangement links TRBV30 to TRBJ1-2; 7 bases match TRBD1. Germline lookup yields CDR1 GTSNPN and CDR2 SVGIG (reference sequence). The CDR3 contains 17 residues. Trimming at V came to 1 base and at J to 8 bases, leaving 19 bases not matched to a gene. The CDR3 sequence is CAWSAGGTHTPLFGYTF. The CDR3 DNA reads TGTGCCTGGAGTGCAGGGGGGACACACACACCTCTGTTCGGCTACACCTTC.

The chain has TRBV6-1 and TRBJ2-6, with D possibly TRBD1 on 5 matching bases. The germline V gene has CDR1 MNHNS and CDR2 SASEGT. The V end lost 1 base, the J end lost 0 bases, and 13 bases lay between the germline ends. The CDR3 runs to 18 residues. CDR3 protein: CASSEEGWGYSGANVLTF. CDR3 bases: TGTGCCAGCAGTGAAGAGGGGTGGGGATACTCTGGGGCCAACGTCCTGACTTTC.

This clone was counted once. The chain uses TRBV14 and TRBJ2-5; perhaps TRBD1 as D (6 bases). Germline V gene sequence: CDR1 SGHDN, CDR2 FVKESK. The length of the CDR3 is 14 residues. V was trimmed by 4 bases and J by 5 bases, leaving 14 bases between them. The CDR3 sequence: CASSRRAGDETQYF. CDR3 nucleotides: TGTGCCAGCAGCCGCAGGGCAGGGGACGAGACCCAGTACTTC.

The chain links TRBV4-2 to TRBJ2-3; no clear D. Trimming cost V 0 bases and J 6 bases, with 13 bases left between them. Germline CDR1 and CDR2: LGHNA and YNFKEQ. CDR3 size: 15 residues. CDR3 sequence (DNA): TGTGCCAGCAGCCAAGATCGGTCATCCCAGGATACGCAGTATTTT. The encoded protein is CASSQDRSSQDTQYF.

The J gene is TRBJ2-1, the V gene TRBV5-1; no definite D call. CDR1 is SGHRS and CDR2 is YFSETQ in the germline V gene. The CDR3 extends over 15 amino acids. The V end was cut by 2 bases, the J end by 0 bases, with 9 bases between. The CDR3 loop is CASSFRPLSYNEQFF. The DNA for the CDR3 is TGCGCCAGCAGCTTCAGGCCACTCTCCTACAATGAGCAGTTCTTC.

The chain recombines TRBV18 with TRBJ1-2; 8 nucleotides line up with TRBD1. Unmatched junction bases numbered 10, after V lost 5 bases and J lost 8 bases. The CDR3 is 14 residues long. Germline CDR1 and CDR2: KGHSH and LQKENI. The CDR3 spells CASSTRGQGEGYTF. As DNA, the CDR3 is TGTGCCAGCTCAACAAGAGGACAGGGAGAGGGCTACACCTTC.

The V call is TRBV7-3, the J call TRBJ1-1, with unresolved D. CDR1 and CDR2 (germline): SGHTA, FQGTGA. V gave up 2 bases and J gave up 4 bases, with 11 bases separating them. The CDR3 runs to 14 residues. CDR3 sequence (DNA): TGTGCCAGCAGCTTACAGGCCGGGAGCACTGAAGCTTTCTTT. This gives the protein CASSLQAGSTEAFF. Together with reference TRBV7-3 and TRBJ1-1, the CDR3 gives the full variable domain: GAGVSQTPSNKVTEKGKYVELRCDPISGHTALYWYRQSLGQGPEFLIYFQGTGAADDSGLPNDRFFAVRPEGSVSTLKIQRTERGDSAVYLCASSLQAGSTEAFFGQGTRLTVV.

The gene calls are TRBV9 and TRBJ2-5; D might be TRBD2 (5 bases). Germline assignment: CDR1 SGDLS and CDR2 YYNGEE. This CDR3 region has 14 residues. V dropped 4 bases and J dropped 3 bases, with 13 bases sitting between them. Written as DNA, the CDR3 is TGTGCCAGCAGCAGAATAGCCGGGGAAGAGACCCAGTACTTC. It yields the protein CASSRIAGEETQYF.

This clone came up once. The rearrangement links TRBV11-2 to TRBJ2-1, with a weak D call TRBD1 (6 bases). V lost 5 bases to trimming and J lost 5 bases, with 13 bases between them. Germline V lookup: CDR1 SGHAT, CDR2 FQNNGV. This CDR3 contains 14 residues. DNA for the CDR3: TGTGCCAGCAGCCGCACATGGGGGCACAATGAGCAGTTCTTC. The encoded protein is CASSRTWGHNEQFF.

This clone was seen a single time. The V gene is TRBV4-1, the J gene TRBJ2-7; 16 bases map to TRBD2. The trim removed 0 bases at V and 6 bases at J, leaving 11 bases unmatched. The CDR3 loop spans 19 amino acids. CDR1 is MGHRA and CDR2 is YSYEKL in the germline V gene. This CDR3 is CASSQDRGGLAGGRPEQYF. CDR3 in DNA: TGCGCCAGCAGCCAAGACCGCGGGGGACTAGCGGGAGGGAGGCCCGAGCAGTACTTC.

The rearrangement links TRBV30 to TRBJ2-7, with D possibly matching TRBD2 (5 bases). V dropped 4 bases and J dropped 2 bases, with 12 bases sitting between them. CDR1 is GTSNPN, CDR2 SVGIG, per germline (reference sequence). The CDR3 contains 13 residues. The CDR3 coding sequence is TGTGCCTGGAATGGTATCGGGACCTACGAGCAGTACTTC. Protein sequence: CAWNGIGTYEQYF.

Only a few counts were recorded for this clone. The rearrangement joins TRBV2 to TRBJ2-6; D is unresolved. The CDR3 consists of 12 residues. The germline V gene encodes CDR1 SNHLY and CDR2 FYNNEI. V dropped 1 base and J dropped 5 bases, with 0 bases sitting between them. The CDR3 DNA reads as TGTGCCAGCAGTGAAGGGGCCAACGTCCTGACTTTC. It is translated as CASSEGANVLTF.

This clone was observed a handful of times. The J gene is TRBJ2-1, the V gene TRBV6-1; weak D call: TRBD1 (5 bases). V was shortened by 3 bases and J by 12 bases, with 15 bases between the two germline ends. Germline lookup yields CDR1 MNHNS and CDR2 SASEGT. This CDR3 contains 13 residues. CDR3 loop: CASSETAPFGQFF. The CDR3 DNA is TGTGCCAGCAGTGAGACAGCCCCTTTTGGGCAGTTCTTC.

This clone appeared a single time. The gene calls are TRBV10-3 and TRBJ1-6, with D possibly TRBD1 on 5 matching bases. The CDR3 runs to 14 residues. The germline V gene has CDR1 ENHRY and CDR2 SYGVKD. Trimming stripped 4 bases from V and 2 bases from J, with 6 bases between. The CDR3 sequence: CAISATAYNSPLHF. Here the CDR3 DNA reads TGTGCCATCAGTGCGACAGCCTATAATTCACCCCTCCACTTT.